This TCR beta chain was recovered during a study of early T cells in non-severe SARS-CoV-2 infection (dated by TCRdb to about 2021). Background for the entire study: Bulk RNA from unsorted whole blood was used for TCR sequencing, so alpha and beta chains could not be paired. The study at large found these results: Matching against VDJdb was skewed toward anti-spike CD8 responses, likely underestimated virus-specific expansions, and missed private and CD4 specificities.

The library was prepared using 5' RACE. Sequencing used a NextSeq 500. To correct for sequencing error and PCR bias, the TCR library protocol tagged individual cDNA molecules with unique molecular identifiers. Sequencing covered both TCR alpha and beta chains, and within each sample the abundances of alpha and beta sequences were tightly co-correlated. On the study's bioinformatics: Decombinator V4 was used to perform V gene, J gene and CDR3 annotation of TCR sequences. TCRs were defined as expanded if a significant change between any two time points was detected under a Poisson model with p below 0.0001. TCR abundances were normalised to the total number of TCRs sequenced in each sample and reported as counts per million. MAIT TCRs were defined by TRAV1-2 paired with TRAJ12, TRAJ20 or TRAJ33, and iNKT TCRs by TRAV10 paired with TRAJ18. VDJdb, accessed on 1 November 2021, was searched for TCRs annotated for CMV, EBV and SARS-CoV-2, and TCRs annotated for more than one antigen were excluded. Using fastp trimming at Q25 and MiXCR clonotype assembly, TCRdb reanalyzed the public sequencing data and kept in-frame beta chains. CDR3 protein sequences are deduplicated, and each keeps its most common genes and DNA. It is TCRdb's table, rather than the study itself, that gives the V and J calls and clone size. The sample table records 120,000 or so distinct CDR3 sequences; around an eighth of these occur just once. The ten largest clones add up to around 4% of the sample.

For this clonotype: Its cognate antigen has yet to be identified. Base qualities were left out, and no much larger clone turns up one base away.

This was a case-control study nested in a cohort of healthcare workers in London, UK, who had nasopharyngeal swab PCR tests and blood samples taken every week. Healthcare workers were recruited during the week of the UK lockdown, between 23 and 31 March 2020, and followed weekly for up to roughly 15 weeks. From a lookup of the germline V gene (reference sequence), CDR1 and CDR2 are GTSNPN and SVGIG. The CDR3 numbers 13 residues from cysteine through phenylalanine. The DNA shown is the 39-base CDR3, in frame from base 1. V is reduced by 0 bases and J by 2 bases, leaving a spacing of 8 bases between them.

The receptor chain draws on TRBV30 and TRBJ2-7, and possibly TRBD1, on 5 matching bases. The starting material was whole blood, obtained at baseline. This receptor was identified in an adult who was a healthcare worker with PCR-confirmed SARS-CoV-2 infection or an uninfected control (not recorded which). Here is the DNA: TGTGCCTGGAGTGTATTGGACACCTACGAGCAGTACTTC. Its protein reads: CAWSVLDTYEQYF.